The present entry profiles one T cell receptor (beta chain) with its context. Antigen unknown. Extraction and reverse transcription of RNA yielded cDNA as the sequencing template. Repertoires were generated with immunoSEQ multiplex PCR, while TCRdb's copy carries only in-frame clones and drops some. The sample records some 100,000 clones, less than 70% being singletons. The data belong to a study of CD8+ T cells in alopecia areata. Study conclusions and caveats: Scalp samples also yield sequences from resident alphabeta T cells of normal skin. Affected scalp, especially in alopecia totalis/universalis, had a higher clonality than normal scalp did. The study found TCR sharing across patients less clear than in mice, possibly for HLA reasons.

Separation by sorting yielded CD4+ and CD8+ T cells from PBMCs. V lost 0 bases and J lost 1, with 7 bases in between. The CDR3 runs to 14 residues. Germline CDR1 GTSNPN, CDR2 SVGIG (reference sequence). The sample taken for sequencing was CD4+ T cells sorted from blood. The chain recombines TRBV30 with TRBJ1-3, with a tentative D call TRBD1 (5 bases). The sequence derives from a human donor in good health. CDR3 coding DNA: TGTGCCTGGAGTGTACGGGGGTCTGGAAACACCATATATTTT. It yields the protein CAWSVRGSGNTIYF.